Each of the 14 T cell receptor beta chains below was sequenced from the same sample in a study of T cell responses to AZD1222 COVID-19 vaccine. Clones were read by immunoSEQ multiplex PCR, and TCRdb kept only the in-frame ones, dropping some. The sample consists of about 130,000 clones, roughly 92% of them appearing once. Sample: peripheral blood, taken 28 days after the second AZD1222 dose. The source is an adult who received the AZD1222 COVID-19 vaccine.

This chain connects TRBV19 to TRBJ1-5; TRBD1 aligns across 8 bases. Per the germline V gene, CDR1 is LNHDA and CDR2 is SQIVND (reference sequence). V shed 6 bases and J 10 bases; nucleotides not matched to a gene: 14. CDR3 length: 15 amino acids. CDR3 sequence: CASSRRQGASSPQHF. CDR3 in DNA: TGTGCCAGTAGCAGGAGGCAGGGGGCAAGTAGTCCCCAGCATTTT. The full variable domain, rest sourced from reference TRBV19 and TRBJ1-5, is DGGITQSPKYLFRKEGQNVTLSCEQNLNHDAMYWYRQDPGQGLRLIYYSQIVNDFQKGDIAEGYSVSREKKESFPLTVTSAQKNPTAFYLCASSRRQGASSPQHFGDGTRLSIL.

CDR3 region: CASSSGGAWNSPLHF. CDR3 nucleotides: TGTGCCAGCAGCTCCGGGGGGGCATGGAATTCACCCCTCCACTTT. J is TRBJ1-6 and V is TRBV11-2, with a possible D match to TRBD1 (6 bases). This CDR3 has 15 residues. Looked up from germline, CDR1 is SGHAT and CDR2 is FQNNGV. With 4 bases removed from V and 7 bases from J, the gap between germline ends came to 14 bases. Full variable domain (rest looked up from reference TRBV11-2 and TRBJ1-6): EAGVAQSPRYKIIEKRQSVAFWCNPISGHATLYWYQQILGQGPKLLIQFQNNGVVDDSQLPKDRFSAERLKGVDSTLKIQPAKLEDSAVYLCASSSGGAWNSPLHFGNGTRLTVT.

The gene calls are TRBV5-8 and TRBJ1-1; tentative D call: TRBD1 (5 bases). Germline CDR1 and CDR2: SGHTS and YDEGEE. The germline V and J ends were trimmed by 1 base and 3 bases, with 19 bases remaining between them. The CDR3 has 17 residues. The CDR3 here is CASSLLLGRDGHTEAFF. The DNA for the CDR3 is TGTGCCAGCAGCTTGCTATTGGGCAGGGATGGTCACACTGAAGCTTTCTTT.

This clone showed up just once. This chain joins TRBV19 and TRBJ1-4; 8 bases map to TRBD1. The V segment lost 10 bases and the J segment 4 bases; nucleotides outside the gene matches: 17. Per germline, CDR1 LNHDA and CDR2 SQIVND (reference sequence). This CDR3 is built from 17 residues. The CDR3 bases are TGTGCCACGAAAGAACAGGGGGACCGATACCTTAATGAAAAACTGTTTTTT. Encoded protein: CATKEQGDRYLNEKLFF. Complete variable domain (other parts from reference TRBV19 and TRBJ1-4): DGGITQSPKYLFRKEGQNVTLSCEQNLNHDAMYWYRQDPGQGLRLIYYSQIVNDFQKGDIAEGYSVSREKKESFPLTVTSAQKNPTAFYLCATKEQGDRYLNEKLFFGSGTQLSVL.

V is TRBV7-9 and J is TRBJ1-1; D uncertain. Looked up from germline, CDR1 is SEHNR and CDR2 is FQNEAQ (reference sequence). This CDR3 is 13 amino acids long. The V end was cut by 4 bases, the J end by 1 base, with 7 bases between. In DNA, the CDR3 is TGTGCCAGCAGCTGGGCCGGGAACACTGAAGCTTTCTTT. Translation gives CASSWAGNTEAFF.

CDR3 sequence: CSASGPQVAFF. For the CDR3, the DNA is TGCAGTGCTAGTGGCCCACAGGTAGCTTTCTTT. The chain uses TRBV20-1 and TRBJ1-1; weak D call: TRBD1 (5 bases). Looked up from germline, CDR1 is DFQATT and CDR2 is SNEGSKA (reference sequence). The CDR3 is made up of 11 amino acids. Trimming cost V 3 bases and J 10 bases, with 12 bases left between them.

V gene TRBV28 combines with J gene TRBJ1-2; D might be TRBD1 (6 bases). The CDR3 has 15 residues. The V and J ends lost 6 bases and 7 bases respectively, with 21 bases between them. Germline CDR1 is MDHEN and CDR2 is SYDVKM. The CDR3 bases are TGTGCCAGCAGAACCGACGACAGGTTCCTAAGTGGCTACACCTTC. Its translation: CASRTDDRFLSGYTF.

The V and J genes are TRBV4-3 and TRBJ1-6, with TRBD1 identical over 7 bases. The trim removed 0 bases at V and 10 bases at J, leaving 6 bases unmatched. The CDR3 consists of 15 residues. Per germline, CDR1 LGHNA and CDR2 YSLEER. CDR3 sequence: CASSQDTQGGSPLHF. CDR3 bases: TGCGCCAGCAGCCAAGATACGCAGGGGGGGTCACCCCTCCACTTT.

This rearrangement joins TRBV18 to TRBJ1-5, with 8 bases matching TRBD1. The germline gives CDR1 KGHSH, CDR2 LQKENI. V gave up 6 bases and J gave up 4 bases; unmatched junction bases: 8. The CDR3 has 15 amino acids. CDR3 nucleotide sequence: TGTGCCAGCTCGGATGGACAGGGCGGAAATCAGCCCCAGCATTTT. It yields the protein CASSDGQGGNQPQHF.

The V gene is TRBV5-1, the J gene TRBJ2-3, with TRBD1 matching over 9 bases. The junction had 4 bases not matched to a gene; V was cut back by 0 bases and J by 5 bases. The CDR3 is made up of 15 amino acids. The germline V gene has CDR1 SGHRS and CDR2 YFSETQ. CDR3: CASSLGDRDLDTQYF. The CDR3 DNA reads as TGCGCCAGCAGCTTGGGGGACAGGGACCTAGATACGCAGTATTTT.

The V call is TRBV7-2, the J call TRBJ2-1; D is possibly TRBD1 (5 bases). V gave up 1 base and J gave up 1 base, with 8 bases separating them. Per germline, CDR1 SGHTA and CDR2 FQGNSA. This CDR3 contains 15 residues. CDR3 sequence reads: CASSLGGGSYNEQFF. The CDR3, as DNA: TGTGCCAGCAGCTTAGGGGGCGGTTCCTACAATGAGCAGTTCTTC.

This clone was detected once. The chain combines TRBV6-6 with TRBJ1-6, with unresolved D. This CDR3 is 15 amino acids long. Germline-derived CDR1 and CDR2 are MNHNY and SVGAGI (reference sequence). V dropped 4 bases and J dropped 10 bases, with 17 bases sitting between them. DNA of the CDR3: TGTGCCAGCAGTTTCCACCCGGGGAGGCAGTCACCCCTCCACTTT. Protein sequence: CASSFHPGRQSPLHF.

The gene calls are TRBV2 and TRBJ2-7; D gene unclear. Germline CDR1 is SNHLY and CDR2 is FYNNEI. V lost 6 bases, J lost 3 bases, and 9 bases lay in between. This CDR3 spans 12 amino acids. The CDR3, as DNA: TGTGCCAGCAGAGAAATGGGCTACGAGCAGTACTTC. This gives the protein CASREMGYEQYF.

The rearrangement uses TRBV4-3 and TRBJ2-7, with D possibly being TRBD2 (6 bases). Germline lookup yields CDR1 LGHNA and CDR2 YSLEER. The V end lost 2 bases, the J end lost 2 bases, and 13 bases lay between the germline ends. CDR3 length: 15 amino acids. The CDR3 DNA follows: TGCGCCAGCAGCCAAAGAGTGGCGGGGACCTACGAGCAGTACTTC. The encoded protein is CASSQRVAGTYEQYF.